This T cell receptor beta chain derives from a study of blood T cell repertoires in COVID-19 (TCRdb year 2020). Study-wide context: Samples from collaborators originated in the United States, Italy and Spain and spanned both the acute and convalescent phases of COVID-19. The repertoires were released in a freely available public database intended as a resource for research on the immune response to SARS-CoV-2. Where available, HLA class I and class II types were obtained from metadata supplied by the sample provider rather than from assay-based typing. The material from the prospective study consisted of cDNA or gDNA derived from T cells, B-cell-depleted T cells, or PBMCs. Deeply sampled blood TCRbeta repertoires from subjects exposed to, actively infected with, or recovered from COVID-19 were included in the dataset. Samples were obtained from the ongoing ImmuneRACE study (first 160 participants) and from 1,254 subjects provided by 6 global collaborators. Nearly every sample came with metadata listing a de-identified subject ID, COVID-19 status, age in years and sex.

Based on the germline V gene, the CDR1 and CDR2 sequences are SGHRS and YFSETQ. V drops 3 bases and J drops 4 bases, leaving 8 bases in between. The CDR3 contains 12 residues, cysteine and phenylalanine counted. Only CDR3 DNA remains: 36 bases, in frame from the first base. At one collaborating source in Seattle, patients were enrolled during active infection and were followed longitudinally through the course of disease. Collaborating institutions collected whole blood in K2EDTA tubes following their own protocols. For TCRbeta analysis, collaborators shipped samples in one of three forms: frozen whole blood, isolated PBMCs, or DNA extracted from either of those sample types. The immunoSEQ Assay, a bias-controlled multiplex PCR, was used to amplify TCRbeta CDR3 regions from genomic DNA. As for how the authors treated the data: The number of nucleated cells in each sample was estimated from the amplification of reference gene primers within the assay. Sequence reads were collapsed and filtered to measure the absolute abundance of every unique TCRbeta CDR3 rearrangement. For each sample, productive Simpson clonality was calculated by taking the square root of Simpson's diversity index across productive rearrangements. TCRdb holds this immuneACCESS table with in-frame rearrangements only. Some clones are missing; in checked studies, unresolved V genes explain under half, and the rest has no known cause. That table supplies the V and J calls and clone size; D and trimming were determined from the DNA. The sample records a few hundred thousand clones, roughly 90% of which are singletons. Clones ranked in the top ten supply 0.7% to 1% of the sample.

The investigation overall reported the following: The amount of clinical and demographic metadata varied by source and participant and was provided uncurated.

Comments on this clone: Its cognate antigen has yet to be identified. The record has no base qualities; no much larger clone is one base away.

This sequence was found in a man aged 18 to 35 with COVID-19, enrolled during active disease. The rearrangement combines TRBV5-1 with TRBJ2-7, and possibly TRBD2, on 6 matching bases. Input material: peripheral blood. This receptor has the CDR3 CASSSGLYEQYF. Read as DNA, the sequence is TGCGCCAGCAGCTCGGGACTGTACGAGCAGTACTTC.